The next 28 T cell receptor beta chains were all read from a single sample in a study of human T cells and chemical hapten exposure. Extraction of total RNA was performed on unfractionated whole blood. Via MiXCR, TCRdb re-called the 5' RACE reads, giving one row per CDR3 protein. Here the sample spans about 140,000 distinct CDR3 sequences, 3.5% to 5% being singletons. The receptors stem from a female donor in good health.

This clonotype was counted between two and nine times. V gene TRBV4-2 combines with J gene TRBJ1-1; 12 bases line up with TRBD1. Per germline, CDR1 LGHNA and CDR2 YNFKEQ. Losses at the gene ends were 4 bases for V and 0 bases for J; bases not matched to a gene: 3. The CDR3 contains 16 residues. This CDR3 reads CASSRGTGGMNTEAFF. CDR3 DNA: TGTGCCAGCAGCCGTGGGACAGGGGGCATGAACACTGAAGCTTTCTTT.

Turning to this clonotype: Given a much more abundant clone one base away, this may be a read error. The chain links TRBV4-3 to TRBJ2-1; 9 bases map to TRBD1. The CDR3 is 15 amino acids. The germline CDR1 and CDR2 sequences are LGHNA and YSLEER. The CDR3 region has the DNA TGCGACAGCAGCCACCTAAGACAGGGGGACAATGAGCAGTTCTTC. Translation gives CDSSHLRQGDNEQFF.

This clonotype showed up many times. The J gene is TRBJ2-5, the V gene TRBV4-3; TRBD1 might be the D (7 bases). The CDR3 runs to 14 residues. V dropped 4 bases and J dropped 2 bases, with 11 bases sitting between them. Per germline, CDR1 LGHNA and CDR2 YSLEER. The CDR3 DNA follows: TGCGCCAGCAGCCCGCGGGACAGACAAGAGACCCAGTACTTC. This translates into CASSPRDRQETQYF.

In its sample, this clonotype was seen many times. The chain recombines TRBV7-2 with TRBJ1-3, with D uncertain. Germline CDR1 is SGHTA and CDR2 is FQGNSA. V dropped 2 bases and J dropped 1 base, with 12 bases sitting between them. This CDR3 comprises 16 residues. CDR3 in DNA: TGTGCCAGCAGCTTATATGGATACGAATCTGGAAACACCATATATTTT. Residues: CASSLYGYESGNTIYF.

This clonotype has a count of ten or more. Here the CDR3 reads CASSESWNEQFF. DNA of the CDR3: TGTGCCAGCAGTGAGTCTTGGAATGAGCAGTTCTTC. J is TRBJ2-1 and V is TRBV2; D uncertain. CDR3 length equals 12 residues. The germline gives CDR1 SNHLY, CDR2 FYNNEI. Trimming removed 3 bases from V and 7 bases from J, with 7 bases in between. The full variable domain, in which reference TRBV2 and TRBJ2-1 provide the parts outside the CDR3, is EPEVTQTPSHQVTQMGQEVILRCVPISNHLYFYWYRQILGQKVEFLVSFYNNEISEKSEIFDDQFSVERPDGSNFTLKIRSTKLEDSAMYFCASSESWNEQFFGPGTRLTVL.

The chain uses TRBV20-1 and TRBJ1-6; TRBD1 matches 9 bases. The junction had 3 bases not matched to a gene; V was cut back by 1 base and J by 2 bases. Germline values: CDR1 DFQATT, CDR2 SNEGSKA (reference sequence). The CDR3 has 16 residues. The CDR3 sequence is CSARGRQGAYNSPLHF. The DNA of the CDR3 is TGCAGTGCTAGAGGTCGACAGGGGGCCTATAATTCACCCCTCCACTTT.

This clonotype has a count of ten or more. This sequence joins TRBV11-2 and TRBJ2-1; no firm D call. V gave up 5 bases and J gave up 5 bases, with 16 bases separating them. The germline V gene encodes CDR1 SGHAT and CDR2 FQNNGV. The CDR3 spans 15 residues. The CDR3 is CASSNIVGRDNEQFF. CDR3 nucleotide sequence: TGTGCCAGCAGCAACATAGTCGGTAGGGACAATGAGCAGTTCTTC.

The CDR3 DNA reads as TGCGCCAGCAGCTGGGGACTAGCCAAAAACATTCAGTACTTC. Protein: CASSWGLAKNIQYF. V and J are TRBV5-1 and TRBJ2-4; weak D call: TRBD2 (6 bases). Germline V gene lookup returns CDR1 SGHRS and CDR2 YFSETQ. Trimming shortened V by 3 bases and J by 0 bases, and 7 bases separated the two germline ends. This CDR3 region has 14 residues.

This clonotype was recorded a few times. V usage is TRBV28 and J usage is TRBJ2-7; D unresolved. The CDR3 consists of 12 residues. Trimming shortened V by 2 bases and J by 2 bases, and 4 bases separated the two germline ends. Germline loops: CDR1 MDHEN, CDR2 SYDVKM. The CDR3 coding sequence is TGTGCCAGCAGTTTAACAACCTACGAGCAGTACTTC. Its translation: CASSLTTYEQYF.

Many counts were recorded for this clonotype. The chain carries TRBV14 and TRBJ1-6; tentatively, D is TRBD1 (5 bases). The V gene's germline CDR1 is SGHDN and CDR2 FVKESK. V was clipped by 4 bases and J by 9 bases, with 16 bases between them. The CDR3 has 15 residues. CDR3 loop: CASSLNLGRISPLHF. The CDR3 nucleotides read TGTGCCAGCAGCCTCAACTTGGGACGGATTTCACCCCTCCACTTT. The full variable domain, with the rest looked up from reference TRBV14 and TRBJ1-6, is EAGVTQFPSHSVIEKGQTVTLRCDPISGHDNLYWYRRVMGKEIKFLLHFVKESKQDESGMPNNRFLAERTGGTYSTLKVQPAELEDSGVYFCASSLNLGRISPLHFGNGTRLTVT.

The sample holds many counts of this clonotype. The chain has TRBV6-5 and TRBJ2-5; 9 bases agree with TRBD1. Per the germline V gene, CDR1 is MNHEY and CDR2 is SVGAGI. V was pared by 5 bases and J by 7 bases, with 14 bases of the junction left unmatched. The CDR3 has 16 residues. CDR3 sequence reads: CASSPTRTGAFRTQYF. The CDR3 DNA reads TGTGCCAGCAGTCCCACCAGGACAGGGGCTTTTCGGACCCAGTACTTC.

The table lists this clonotype with many counts. This chain connects TRBV29-1 to TRBJ2-3; 11 bases are a match to TRBD2. Unmatched junction bases numbered 10, after V lost 3 bases and J lost 5 bases. The CDR3 loop spans 16 amino acids. The germline CDR1 and CDR2 sequences are SQVTM and ANQGSEA. The CDR3 DNA is TGCAGCGTTGATCGGTGGACTAGCGGGTCGTTAGATACGCAGTATTTT. It is translated as CSVDRWTSGSLDTQYF.

This clonotype was seen many times. The rearrangement joins TRBV5-1 to TRBJ2-2; D is ambiguous. There are 16 residues in the CDR3. Germline V gene data show CDR1 as SGHRS and CDR2 as YFSETQ. V was pared by 2 bases and J by 0 bases, with 11 bases between. This CDR3 is CASSFGRPTNTGELFF. CDR3 nucleotide sequence: TGCGCCAGCAGCTTTGGCAGGCCTACGAACACCGGGGAGCTGTTTTTT.

This clonotype turned up a few times. The chain links TRBV20-1 to TRBJ2-1; D gene uncertain. The CDR3 contains 15 residues. In germline, CDR1 is DFQATT, CDR2 SNEGSKA (reference sequence). V dropped 3 bases and J dropped 0 bases, with 12 bases sitting between them. As DNA, the CDR3 is TGCAGTGCTAGGGGTTTAGCTAGCTCCTACAATGAGCAGTTCTTC. It codes for CSARGLASSYNEQFF.

Turning to this clonotype: A much larger clone differs from this one at a single base, so this may be a read error. The chain links TRBV7-9 to TRBJ2-7; D may correspond to TRBD1 or TRBD2 (5 bases each). Germline V gene sequence: CDR1 SEHNR, CDR2 FQNEAQ (reference sequence). This CDR3 spans 18 amino acids. CDR3 sequence reads: CANSNRDRNVQPPYEQYF. CDR3 DNA: TGTGCCAACAGCAACCGGGACCGTAATGTCCAGCCCCCCTACGAGCAGTACTTC.

This clonotype was seen many times. The J gene is TRBJ1-2, the V gene TRBV6-2 or TRBV6-3; TRBD1 matches 7 bases. V dropped 1 base and J dropped 6; count of bases not matched to a gene: 8. Germline loops: CDR1 MNHEY, CDR2 SVGEGT. The CDR3 totals 15 residues. The CDR3 sequence: CASSYLDRPTNGYTF. CDR3 nucleotide sequence: TGTGCCAGCAGTTACTTGGACAGGCCCACGAATGGCTACACCTTC.

In this sample, this clonotype turned up many times. V gene TRBV5-1 combines with J gene TRBJ2-5; 10 bases fit TRBD2. The CDR3 length is 19 residues. Germline CDR1 SGHRS, CDR2 YFSETQ. The J segment lost 1 base and the V segment lost 3 bases, leaving 15 bases of the junction unmatched. This CDR3 is CASSSGLAENKKSQETQYF. DNA of the CDR3: TGCGCCAGCAGCTCCGGACTAGCGGAAAATAAAAAGAGCCAAGAGACCCAGTACTTC.

Concerning this clonotype itself: A much larger clone is a single base away; this may be a read error. The genes are TRBV5-1 and TRBJ1-2; D possibly corresponds to TRBD1 (5 bases). The CDR3 runs to 13 residues. From germline, CDR1 is SGHRS and CDR2 YFSETQ. Between the trimmed V and J ends, which lost 0 bases and 6 bases, there was a span of 9 bases. The CDR3: CASSLVWGDGYTF. Written as DNA, the CDR3 is TGCGCCAGCAGCTTGGTTTGGGGCGATGGCTACACCTTC.

The V and J genes are TRBV4-2 and TRBJ2-7; D unclear. Germline V gene lookup returns CDR1 LGHNA and CDR2 YNFKEQ. V lost 0 bases and J lost 0, with 3 bases in between. CDR3 size: 13 residues. The CDR3: CASSQEGSYEQYF. The DNA for the CDR3 is TGTGCCAGCAGCCAAGAAGGCTCCTACGAGCAGTACTTC.

This clonotype was seen ten or more times. The chain combines TRBV20-1 with TRBJ1-2, with D hard to call. The germline CDR1 and CDR2 sequences are DFQATT and SNEGSKA (reference sequence). V gave up 0 bases and J gave up 7 bases, with 21 bases separating them. The CDR3 runs to 16 residues. The CDR3 is CSARDIVGYRVGGYTF. CDR3 bases: TGCAGTGCTAGAGATATTGTTGGATACCGGGTGGGTGGCTACACCTTC.

The rearrangement uses TRBV12-5 and TRBJ1-6; D not certain. Germline V gene data show CDR1 as LGHNT and CDR2 as FRNRAP. V shed 5 bases and J shed 5 bases, with 7 bases lying between them. This CDR3 has 13 amino acids. As DNA, the CDR3 is TGTGCTAGTGGTATAAACAATAATTCACCCCTCCACTTT. As protein: CASGINNNSPLHF.

This clonotype was observed at least ten times. V usage is TRBV19 and J usage is TRBJ1-2; 8 nucleotides agree with TRBD1. CDR1 LNHDA and CDR2 SQIVND come from the germline V gene (reference sequence). The CDR3 has 17 amino acids. Losses at the gene ends were 6 bases for V and 2 bases for J; bases not matched to a gene: 14. The CDR3 sequence: CASSDGTGGFVNYGYTF. The DNA for the CDR3 is TGTGCCAGTAGCGACGGGACAGGTGGCTTCGTAAACTATGGCTACACCTTC. Full variable domain (missing parts from reference TRBV19 and TRBJ1-2): DGGITQSPKYLFRKEGQNVTLSCEQNLNHDAMYWYRQDPGQGLRLIYYSQIVNDFQKGDIAEGYSVSREKKESFPLTVTSAQKNPTAFYLCASSDGTGGFVNYGYTFGSGTRLTVV.

Ten or more counts support this clonotype. The chain has TRBV29-1 and TRBJ1-1, with TRBD1 identical over 7 bases. Germline V gene lookup returns CDR1 SQVTM and CDR2 ANQGSEA. CDR3 length: 18 residues. J gave up 6 bases and V 4 bases, and 23 bases lay outside the gene matches. In DNA form, the CDR3 reads TGCAGCGTTGCTGGTACGCTCAGACAGGGACCCCACCTCCCTGAAGCTTTCTTT. This sequence encodes CSVAGTLRQGPHLPEAFF.

This clonotype was recorded many times. CDR3 nucleotide sequence: TGTGCCAGCAGCTTAGAGCTAAGCGGGGGGGACACAGATACGCAGTATTTT. Translation: CASSLELSGGDTDTQYF. V usage is TRBV7-8 and J usage is TRBJ2-3; TRBD2 matches 10 bases. Looked up from germline, CDR1 is SGHVS and CDR2 is FQNEAQ. The trim removed 1 base at V and 2 bases at J, leaving 6 bases unmatched. The CDR3 consists of 17 residues.

This clonotype was counted many times. The gene calls are TRBV7-8 and TRBJ1-1; 9 bases map to TRBD1. This CDR3 is built from 16 residues. From germline, CDR1 is SGHVS and CDR2 FQNEAQ. V trimming: 2 bases; J trimming: 4 bases; junction bases outside the gene matches: 8. Here the CDR3 reads CASSLQGGQGGTEAFF. The CDR3 DNA sequence: TGTGCCAGCAGCTTACAGGGGGGACAGGGTGGCACTGAAGCTTTCTTT.

V gene TRBV20-1 combines with J gene TRBJ2-3; perhaps TRBD2 as D (5 bases). Germline lookup yields CDR1 DFQATT and CDR2 SNEGSKA (reference sequence). The CDR3 loop spans 13 amino acids. The V end lost 3 bases, the J end lost 0 bases, and 7 bases lay between the germline ends. The CDR3 is CSASRGSTDTQYF. In nucleotides, the CDR3 is TGCAGTGCTAGTCGGGGAAGCACAGATACGCAGTATTTT.

The gene calls are TRBV30 and TRBJ1-2; tentative D call: TRBD1 (6 bases). The V end was cut by 1 base, the J end by 6 bases, with 15 bases between. The CDR3 consists of 14 residues. Germline V gene data show CDR1 as GTSNPN and CDR2 as SVGIG (reference sequence). CDR3 bases: TGTGCCTGGAGTGGTGGCAGGGGAAAAGATGGCTACACCTTC. Translated: CAWSGGRGKDGYTF.

The genes are TRBV7-2 and TRBJ2-1; 9 nucleotides align to TRBD2. Unmatched junction bases numbered 7, after V lost 5 bases and J lost 8 bases. Per the germline V gene, CDR1 is SGHTA and CDR2 is FQGNSA. The CDR3 has 14 residues. CDR3 sequence reads: CASSPGTSIDEQFF. The DNA of the CDR3 is TGTGCCAGCAGCCCCGGGACTAGCATCGATGAGCAGTTCTTC.